These 27 T cell receptor beta chains were all obtained from the same sample, sequenced in a study of identical twins. TCRdb called the 5' RACE reads again in MiXCR, with one record for every CDR3 protein. This repertoire shows about 470,000 distinct CDR3 sequences, roughly 26% found once; its top ten account for about 2.7%. The same sample was also studied in work on T cells expressing NK-cell markers.

The specimen was CD4+ T cells sorted from blood. The receptor set was obtained from a woman aged 18-30 years in good health.

This clonotype was counted only a few times. This chain joins TRBV7-3 and TRBJ2-3; 9 bases line up with TRBD1. Germline V CDR1 and CDR2: SGHTA, FQGTGA. This CDR3 has 17 residues. With V trimmed by 4 bases and J by 8 bases, 16 bases remained unmatched. The CDR3 DNA reads TGTGCCAGCAGCTCAAGACCGGGACAGGGACGGGCGGGTACGCAGTATTTT. Translation: CASSSRPGQGRAGTQYF.

The chain carries TRBV10-3 and TRBJ1-2, with TRBD1 matching 8 bases. This CDR3 contains 12 residues. The V gene end was trimmed by 6 bases and the J gene end by 8 bases; junction bases not matched to a gene: 5. The germline CDR1 and CDR2 sequences are ENHRY and SYGVKD. The chain's CDR3 is CAIRETGEGYTF. Written as DNA, the CDR3 is TGTGCCATCAGGGAGACAGGGGAAGGCTACACCTTC.

V is TRBV7-9 and J is TRBJ2-1, with TRBD2 identical over 7 bases. The length of the CDR3 is 16 residues. Germline V gene data show CDR1 as SEHNR and CDR2 as FQNEAQ (reference sequence). V trimming: 1 base; J trimming: 2 bases; junction bases outside the gene matches: 5. Here the CDR3 DNA reads TGTGCCAGCAGCTTAGAGCGGGGAAGGGCCTACAATGAGCAGTTCTTC. Amino acids: CASSLERGRAYNEQFF.

This clonotype was seen many times. The CDR3 spells CASSVDSFTDTQYF. The CDR3 bases are TGTGCCAGCAGCGTCGACAGTTTCACAGATACGCAGTATTTT. The chain uses TRBV9 and TRBJ2-3; a weak D match, TRBD1 (5 bases). CDR1 SGDLS and CDR2 YYNGEE come from the germline V gene. CDR3 length equals 14 residues. The V end was cut by 2 bases, the J end by 2 bases, with 9 bases between.

This chain connects TRBV6-1 to TRBJ2-3; D may match TRBD1 or TRBD2 (6 bases each). Deletions cut 7 bases from V and 0 bases from J, with 11 bases between. The CDR3 contains 14 residues. Germline V gives CDR1 MNHNS, CDR2 SASEGT. The CDR3 DNA is TGTGCCAGCAAAGGGGGGCATAGCACAGATACGCAGTATTTT. It encodes CASKGGHSTDTQYF.

In its sample, this clonotype was seen many times. The J gene is TRBJ2-7, the V gene TRBV5-1, with 10 bases lining up with TRBD1. V was clipped by 1 base and J by 2 bases; unmatched bases: 3. The CDR3 has 15 residues. Germline V gene lookup returns CDR1 SGHRS and CDR2 YFSETQ. CDR3 in DNA: TGCGCCAGCAGCTTGTTTGGGACAGGGGCCTACGAGCAGTACTTC. It specifies CASSLFGTGAYEQYF.

V is TRBV20-1 and J is TRBJ2-2; D is unresolved. Germline V gene sequence: CDR1 DFQATT, CDR2 SNEGSKA (reference sequence). V was cut by 3 bases and J by 1 base, with 9 bases left in between. The CDR3 loop spans 14 amino acids. This CDR3 is CSASSVKNTGELFF. CDR3 nucleotide sequence: TGCAGTGCTAGTTCCGTTAAGAACACCGGGGAGCTGTTTTTT.

Only a few counts were recorded for this clonotype. J is TRBJ2-7 and V is TRBV7-9, with 10 positions matching TRBD1. The CDR3 sequence is 14 residues long. CDR1 and CDR2 from the germline V gene are SEHNR and FQNEAQ (reference sequence). Germline trimming cut 1 base from V and 6 bases from J; bases unmatched to any gene: 3. The CDR3, as DNA: TGTGCCAGCAGCTTAGAGGGACAGGGGAGCGAGCAGTACTTC. Residues: CASSLEGQGSEQYF.

This clonotype has more than one count but fewer than ten. The CDR3 DNA sequence: TGTGCCACCAGCCACAGGGGAAACATTCAGTACTTC. This encodes CATSHRGNIQYF. This chain joins TRBV15 and TRBJ2-4; 7 positions agree with TRBD1. The CDR3 has 12 amino acids. V was clipped by 5 bases and J by 6 bases; unmatched bases: 1. Per the germline V gene, CDR1 is LNHNV and CDR2 is YYDKDF (reference sequence).

This clonotype was seen at least ten times. The chain carries TRBV5-1 and TRBJ1-5; D remains ambiguous. The CDR3 runs to 13 residues. V was shortened by 4 bases and J by 6 bases, with 11 bases between the two germline ends. Per the germline V gene, CDR1 is SGHRS and CDR2 is YFSETQ. The DNA of the CDR3 is TGCGCCAGCAGCCTGGAAGTGGGTCAGCCCCAGCATTTT. This gives the protein CASSLEVGQPQHF. The full variable domain, with the rest looked up from reference TRBV5-1 and TRBJ1-5, is KAGVTQTPRYLIKTRGQQVTLSCSPISGHRSVSWYQQTPGQGLQFLFEYFSETQRNKGNFPGRFSGRQFSNSRSEMNVSTLELGDSALYLCASSLEVGQPQHFGDGTRLSIL.

The DNA of the CDR3 is TGTGCCAGCAGCTTGGGTGGGACAGGCACGTTAGGGCAGTTCTTC. Its translation: CASSLGGTGTLGQFF. The chain has TRBV5-5 and TRBJ2-1; 8 bases map to TRBD1. Per the germline V gene, CDR1 is SGHKS and CDR2 is YYEKEE (reference sequence). The CDR3 length is 15 residues. The junction had 11 bases not matched to a gene; V was cut back by 0 bases and J by 12 bases.

The genes are TRBV20-1 and TRBJ1-1; the D is unclear. The germline CDR1 and CDR2 sequences are DFQATT and SNEGSKA (reference sequence). V lost 2 bases and J 1 base, leaving 11 bases between the germline ends. The CDR3 is 14 amino acids. CDR3 coding DNA: TGCAGTGCTAGACCGCGCGGCCCGAACACTGAAGCTTTCTTT. As protein: CSARPRGPNTEAFF.

This clonotype was seen a handful of times. The V and J genes are TRBV12-3 or TRBV12-4 and TRBJ1-2, with D perhaps matching TRBD1 (6 bases). V was clipped by 1 base and J by 7 bases, with 10 bases between them. There are 13 residues in the CDR3. CDR3 coding DNA: TGTGCCAGCAGTTTAGGGGGGCGGGGTGGCTACACCTTC. Amino acids: CASSLGGRGGYTF.

Comments on this clonotype: A much larger clone differs by one base, so this may be a read error. The CDR3, as DNA: TGTGCCATCAGCCGGGACAGGAACACTGAAGCTTTCTTT. Its translation is CAISRDRNTEAFF. The gene calls are TRBV10-3 and TRBJ1-1; 7 nucleotides align to TRBD1. V shed 6 bases and J 1 base; nucleotides not matched to a gene: 2. CDR1 ENHRY and CDR2 SYGVKD come from the germline V gene. This CDR3 comprises 13 residues.

This clonotype was seen at least ten times. The chain couples TRBV5-1 to TRBJ2-1; D is uncertain. CDR3 length equals 11 residues. Germline values: CDR1 SGHRS, CDR2 YFSETQ. V was pared by 0 bases and J by 8 bases, with 3 bases between. The CDR3 coding sequence is TGCGCCAGCAGCTTGGTGGATGAGCAGTTCTTC. Its protein product is CASSLVDEQFF. Looking up the rest from reference TRBV5-1 and TRBJ2-1 gives the full variable domain: KAGVTQTPRYLIKTRGQQVTLSCSPISGHRSVSWYQQTPGQGLQFLFEYFSETQRNKGNFPGRFSGRQFSNSRSEMNVSTLELGDSALYLCASSLVDEQFFGPGTRLTVL.

The chain combines TRBV20-1 with TRBJ2-5; 10 bases are shared with TRBD2. CDR3 length: 14 residues. Germline CDR1 is DFQATT and CDR2 is SNEGSKA (reference sequence). V shed 3 bases, J shed 5 bases, and the junction held 6 bases outside the gene matches. CDR3 in DNA: TGCAGTGCTAGGTCCCTAGCGGGGGAGGAGACCCAGTACTTC. It encodes CSARSLAGEETQYF.

The chain couples TRBV29-1 to TRBJ1-5; D gene ambiguous. CDR3 length: 13 residues. V lost 7 bases and J lost 6, with 16 bases in between. The germline CDR1 and CDR2 sequences are SQVTM and ANQGSEA. CDR3 loop: CSGGSGRGQPQHF. CDR3 nucleotide sequence: TGCAGCGGAGGGAGCGGAAGAGGTCAGCCCCAGCATTTT.

This clonotype was seen a handful of times. The V call is TRBV30, the J call TRBJ1-1; D uncertain. The CDR3 extends over 13 amino acids. In germline, CDR1 is GTSNPN, CDR2 SVGIG (reference sequence). Between the trimmed V and J ends, which lost 3 bases and 4 bases, there was a span of 12 bases. CDR3 sequence reads: CAWRNRGGTEAFF. CDR3 DNA: TGTGCCTGGAGGAATCGGGGAGGCACTGAAGCTTTCTTT.

The chain recombines TRBV5-1 with TRBJ2-3, with no clear D. The V end lost 0 bases, the J end lost 6 bases, and 14 bases lay between the germline ends. Germline V gene sequence: CDR1 SGHRS, CDR2 YFSETQ. The CDR3 length is 15 residues. CDR3 nucleotides: TGCGCCAGCAGCTTGGAGCAGACCACACGGGATACGCAGTATTTT. It specifies CASSLEQTTRDTQYF.

V and J are TRBV20-1 and TRBJ1-2; TRBD1 might be the D (6 bases). Germline CDR1 is DFQATT and CDR2 is SNEGSKA (reference sequence). Trimming removed 2 bases from V and 8 bases from J, with 18 bases in between. This CDR3 is 14 amino acids long. The CDR3 here is CSARSRGGMGGYTF. Written as DNA, the CDR3 is TGCAGTGCTAGAAGCAGGGGCGGGATGGGGGGCTACACCTTC.

This chain links TRBV11-2 with TRBJ2-7; no reliable D call. Germline assignment: CDR1 SGHAT and CDR2 FQNNGV. CDR3 length: 12 amino acids. Trimming removed 5 bases from V and 4 bases from J, with 9 bases in between. CDR3 sequence (DNA): TGTGCCAGCAGCCACGGTAGTTACGAGCAGTACTTC. It encodes CASSHGSYEQYF.

The rearrangement uses TRBV24-1 and TRBJ2-3, with D possibly being TRBD2 (6 bases). V was trimmed by 5 bases and J by 3 bases, leaving 11 bases between them. From germline, CDR1 is KGHDR and CDR2 SFDVKD. This CDR3 comprises 14 residues. CDR3 sequence (DNA): TGTGCCACCAGTGGACGGGGGAAGACAGATACGCAGTATTTT. Protein product: CATSGRGKTDTQYF.

This clonotype was seen a few times. The rearrangement uses TRBV20-1 and TRBJ2-1; tentative D call: TRBD1 (5 bases). The CDR3 is 12 amino acids. Trimming removed 3 bases from V and 3 bases from J, with 6 bases in between. Germline V gives CDR1 DFQATT, CDR2 SNEGSKA (reference sequence). The CDR3 DNA follows: TGCAGTGCTAGGGGGCGCTACAATGAGCAGTTCTTC. Its protein product is CSARGRYNEQFF.

This clonotype was seen a few times. The CDR3 here is CASSILTSTDTQYF. DNA of the CDR3: TGTGCCAGCAGCATACTGACTAGCACAGATACGCAGTATTTT. The J gene is TRBJ2-3, the V gene TRBV12-3 or TRBV12-4; D is undetermined. V was pared by 6 bases and J by 0 bases, with 10 bases between. This CDR3 has 14 amino acids.

The V gene is TRBV27, the J gene TRBJ1-1; D is unclear. The CDR3 is made up of 15 amino acids. Trimming took off 7 bases at V and 1 base at J, with 16 bases between the two ends. In germline, CDR1 is MNHEY, CDR2 SMNVEV (reference sequence). CDR3 coding DNA: TGTGCCAGCACTCCCTTCGGGTATCCGAACACTGAAGCTTTCTTT. The encoded protein is CASTPFGYPNTEAFF.

This rearrangement joins TRBV20-1 to TRBJ2-3; a possible D gene is TRBD2 (7 bases). The CDR3 sequence is 13 residues long. Looked up from germline, CDR1 is DFQATT and CDR2 is SNEGSKA (reference sequence). In DNA form, the CDR3 reads TGCAGCGAAAAAGCGGGACACACAGATACGCAGTATTTT. Translating it yields CSEKAGHTDTQYF.

J is TRBJ2-1 and V is TRBV5-6; D is unresolved. Deletions cut 0 bases from V and 5 bases from J, with 9 bases between. Germline CDR1 and CDR2: SGHDT and YYEEEE. This CDR3 comprises 14 residues. CDR3 nucleotide sequence: TGTGCCAGCAGCTTGGGACTCGGACACAATGAGCAGTTCTTC. It is translated as CASSLGLGHNEQFF.